This TCR beta chain is drawn from a study of cytotoxic CD8 clonotypes in ibrutinib-treated CLL. Overall study: The group held roughly twelve relapsed/refractory and approximately 15 treatment-naive patients, with 17 IGHV unmutated. Study-wide points: At baseline, clonality was higher than in age-matched healthy donors and correlated with CD8+ counts.

The method was immunoSEQ multiplex PCR; TCRdb's version includes in-frame clones alone and lacks a portion of them. The data hold 50,000 to 70,000 clones, with 50% to 60% observed a single time. In the case of this clone: Its antigen is unidentified.

J was trimmed by 6 bases and V by 5 bases; bases with no gene match: 8. Looked up from germline, CDR1 is SGHNT and CDR2 is YENEEA. The CDR3 contains 15 residues. The rearrangement links TRBV11-3 to TRBJ2-1, with TRBD1 matching 9 bases. The source was PBMCs, collected at disease progression, from a patient treated with ibrutinib. This receptor was taken from a human donor with chronic lymphocytic leukemia. In nucleotides, the CDR3 is TGTGCCAGCAGCCCAGGGACAGGGTCCCTCAATGAGCAGTTCTTC. Encoded protein: CASSPGTGSLNEQFF.